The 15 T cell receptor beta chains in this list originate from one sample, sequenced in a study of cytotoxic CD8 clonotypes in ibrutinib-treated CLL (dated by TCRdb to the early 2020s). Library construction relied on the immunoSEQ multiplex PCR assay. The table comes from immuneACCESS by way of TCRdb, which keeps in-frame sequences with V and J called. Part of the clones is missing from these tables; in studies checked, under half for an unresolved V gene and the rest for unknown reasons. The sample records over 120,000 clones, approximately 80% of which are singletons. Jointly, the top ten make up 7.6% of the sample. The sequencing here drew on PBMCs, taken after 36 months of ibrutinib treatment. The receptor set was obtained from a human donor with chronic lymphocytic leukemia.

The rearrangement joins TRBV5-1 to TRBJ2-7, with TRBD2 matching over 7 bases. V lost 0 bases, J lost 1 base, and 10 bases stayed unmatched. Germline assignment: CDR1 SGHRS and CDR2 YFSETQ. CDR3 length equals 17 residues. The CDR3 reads CASSLDLGGAGSYEQYF. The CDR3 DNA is TGCGCCAGCAGCTTGGATTTGGGAGGGGCAGGGTCCTACGAGCAGTACTTC.

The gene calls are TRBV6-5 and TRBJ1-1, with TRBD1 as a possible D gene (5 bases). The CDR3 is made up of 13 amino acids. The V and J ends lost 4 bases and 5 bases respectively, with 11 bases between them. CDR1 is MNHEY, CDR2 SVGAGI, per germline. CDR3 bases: TGTGCCAGCAGTTCCGAGGGGAATACTGAAGCTTTCTTT. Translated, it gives CASSSEGNTEAFF.

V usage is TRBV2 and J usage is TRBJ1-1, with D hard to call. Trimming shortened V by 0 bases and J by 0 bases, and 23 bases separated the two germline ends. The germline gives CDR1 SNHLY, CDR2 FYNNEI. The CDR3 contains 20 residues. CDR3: CASSEALGQSKGTMNTEAFF. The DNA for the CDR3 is TGTGCCAGCAGTGAAGCGCTCGGGCAGTCAAAGGGTACAATGAACACTGAAGCTTTCTTT.

CDR3: CASSLGRQTYEQYF. The CDR3 DNA reads as TGCGCCAGCAGCTTGGGTCGACAGACCTACGAGCAGTACTTC. The rearrangement joins TRBV5-1 to TRBJ2-7; a weak D match, TRBD1 (5 bases). Trimming took 0 bases from V and 2 from J, leaving 9 bases between them. The length of the CDR3 is 14 residues. The germline V gene encodes CDR1 SGHRS and CDR2 YFSETQ.

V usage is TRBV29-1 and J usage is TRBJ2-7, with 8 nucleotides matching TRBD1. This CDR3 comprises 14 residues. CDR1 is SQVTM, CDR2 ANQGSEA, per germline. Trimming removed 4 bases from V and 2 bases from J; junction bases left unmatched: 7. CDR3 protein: CSVARRQGTYEQYF. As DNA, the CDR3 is TGCAGCGTTGCCCGTAGACAGGGGACCTACGAGCAGTACTTC.

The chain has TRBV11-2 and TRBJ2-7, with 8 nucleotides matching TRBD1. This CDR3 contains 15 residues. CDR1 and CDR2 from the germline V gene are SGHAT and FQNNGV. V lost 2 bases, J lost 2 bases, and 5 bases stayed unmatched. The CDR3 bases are TGTGCCAGCAGCTTAATCCAGGGGGCCGCCTACGAGCAGTACTTC. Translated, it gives CASSLIQGAAYEQYF. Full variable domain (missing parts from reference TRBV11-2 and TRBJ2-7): EAGVAQSPRYKIIEKRQSVAFWCNPISGHATLYWYQQILGQGPKLLIQFQNNGVVDDSQLPKDRFSAERLKGVDSTLKIQPAKLEDSAVYLCASSLIQGAAYEQYFGPGTRLTVT.

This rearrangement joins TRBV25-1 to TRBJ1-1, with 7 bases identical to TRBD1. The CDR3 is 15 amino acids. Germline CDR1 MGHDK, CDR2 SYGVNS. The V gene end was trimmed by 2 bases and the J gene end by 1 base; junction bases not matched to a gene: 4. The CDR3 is CASSERSGGNTEAFF. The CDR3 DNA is TGTGCCAGCAGTGAAAGGTCAGGGGGGAACACTGAAGCTTTCTTT.

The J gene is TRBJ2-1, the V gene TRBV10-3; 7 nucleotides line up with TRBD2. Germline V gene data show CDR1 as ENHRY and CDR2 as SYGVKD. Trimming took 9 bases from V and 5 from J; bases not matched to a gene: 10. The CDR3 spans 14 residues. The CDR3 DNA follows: TGTGCCATTCAGACTAGCTACTACCACAATGAGCAGTTCTTC. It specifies CAIQTSYYHNEQFF.

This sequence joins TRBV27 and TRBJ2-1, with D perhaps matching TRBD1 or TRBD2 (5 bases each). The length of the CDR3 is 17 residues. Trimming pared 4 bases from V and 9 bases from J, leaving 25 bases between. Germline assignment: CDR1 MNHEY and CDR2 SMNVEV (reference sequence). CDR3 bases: TGTGCCAGCAGTTCCCCAACCGGCTTGGGCAGTGGGGGTGAGCAGTTCTTC. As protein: CASSSPTGLGSGGEQFF.

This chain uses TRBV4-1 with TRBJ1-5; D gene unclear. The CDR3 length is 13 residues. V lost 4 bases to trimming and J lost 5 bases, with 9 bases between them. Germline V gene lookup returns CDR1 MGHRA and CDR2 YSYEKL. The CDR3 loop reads CASSRTTDQPQHF. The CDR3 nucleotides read TGCGCCAGCAGCCGCACGACCGATCAGCCCCAGCATTTT.

The CDR3 DNA sequence: TGCGCCAGCAGCCAAGTGGGGGGGCCCCGATCCTACGAGCAGTACTTC. Protein sequence: CASSQVGGPRSYEQYF. This rearrangement joins TRBV4-1 to TRBJ2-7, with D possibly TRBD2 on 7 matching bases. This CDR3 spans 16 amino acids. Trimming pared 1 base from V and 1 base from J, leaving 14 bases between. CDR1 is MGHRA, CDR2 YSYEKL, per germline.

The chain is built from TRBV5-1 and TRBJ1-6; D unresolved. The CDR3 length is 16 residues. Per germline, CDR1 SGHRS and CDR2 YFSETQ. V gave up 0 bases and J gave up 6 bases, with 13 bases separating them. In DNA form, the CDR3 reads TGCGCCAGCAGCTTGGGCGGAGGGTGGGCTAATTCACCCCTCCACTTT. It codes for CASSLGGGWANSPLHF.

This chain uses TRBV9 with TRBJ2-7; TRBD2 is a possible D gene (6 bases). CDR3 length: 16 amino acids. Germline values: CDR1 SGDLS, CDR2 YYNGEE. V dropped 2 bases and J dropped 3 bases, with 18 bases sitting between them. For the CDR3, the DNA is TGTGCCAGCAGCGTTGGGGTGGGACTGGCCAACTACGAGCAGTACTTC. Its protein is CASSVGVGLANYEQYF.

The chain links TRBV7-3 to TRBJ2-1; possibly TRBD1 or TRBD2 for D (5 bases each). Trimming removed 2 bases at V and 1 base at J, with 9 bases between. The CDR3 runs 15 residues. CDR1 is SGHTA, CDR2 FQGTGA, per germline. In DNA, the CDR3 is TGTGCCAGCAGCTTATTTGAGGGGTCCTACAATGAGCAGTTCTTC. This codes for CASSLFEGSYNEQFF.

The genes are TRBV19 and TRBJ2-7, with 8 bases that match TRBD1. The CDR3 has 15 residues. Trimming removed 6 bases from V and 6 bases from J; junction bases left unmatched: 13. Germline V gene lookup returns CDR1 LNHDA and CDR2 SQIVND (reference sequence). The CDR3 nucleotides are TGTGCCAGTAGCCAGGGGACAGGTGGGCTAAGCGAGCAGTACTTC. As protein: CASSQGTGGLSEQYF.